The 17 T cell receptor beta chains below were found in one sample sequenced in a study of blood T cell repertoires in COVID-19. Repertoires were generated with immunoSEQ multiplex PCR, while TCRdb's copy carries only in-frame clones and drops some. The sample holds roughly 32,000 clones, 70% to 90% seen once. Material: peripheral blood. These receptors were taken from an elderly man with active COVID-19.

The gene calls are TRBV9 and TRBJ2-3; 7 positions agree with TRBD2. This CDR3 is 14 amino acids long. The germline CDR1 and CDR2 sequences are SGDLS and YYNGEE. The ends lost 2 bases at V and 6 bases at J; junction bases unmatched: 6. CDR3 loop: CASSVALGGDTQYF. The CDR3, as DNA: TGTGCCAGCAGCGTCGCCCTGGGGGGGGATACGCAGTATTTT.

The V call is TRBV24-1, the J call TRBJ2-6, with a tentative D call TRBD1 (7 bases). With 6 bases removed from V and 4 bases from J, the gap between germline ends came to 12 bases. The CDR3 extends over 15 amino acids. Germline V gene sequence: CDR1 KGHDR, CDR2 SFDVKD. In DNA, the CDR3 is TGTGCCACCAGTAGGAGGGGGCTCGGGGCCAACGTCCTGACTTTC. Amino acids: CATSRRGLGANVLTF.

The V and J genes are TRBV6-2 or TRBV6-3 and TRBJ1-1, with a possible D match to TRBD1 (6 bases). Per germline, CDR1 MNHEY and CDR2 SVGEGT. The CDR3 consists of 15 residues. The V and J ends lost 6 bases and 5 bases respectively, with 19 bases between them. CDR3 in amino acids: CASSGRQGGGTEAFF. In DNA form, the CDR3 reads TGTGCCAGCAGCGGTCGGCAGGGAGGGGGAACTGAAGCTTTCTTT.

The chain links TRBV7-8 to TRBJ1-5, with TRBD1 matching over 7 bases. J gave up 10 bases and V 5 bases, and 14 bases lay outside the gene matches. Germline CDR1 reads SGHVS; CDR2 reads FQNEAQ. CDR3 length: 15 amino acids. The DNA for the CDR3 is TGTGCCAGCAGCCGTGGACAGGATGGGGAGTTACCCCAGCATTTT. Translating gives CASSRGQDGELPQHF.

V and J are TRBV6-5 and TRBJ1-2, with a possible D match to TRBD1 (6 bases). Trimming cost V 2 bases and J 6 bases, with 16 bases left between them. Looked up from germline, CDR1 is MNHEY and CDR2 is SVGAGI. The CDR3 is made up of 15 amino acids. The CDR3 coding sequence is TGTGCCAGCAGTTACCCCGGGTCGGGGGGCGATGGCTACACCTTC. Residues: CASSYPGSGGDGYTF.

V and J are TRBV7-9 and TRBJ1-1; 8 bases are shared with TRBD1. The J segment lost 6 bases and the V segment lost 1 base, leaving 7 bases of the junction unmatched. Germline V gene data show CDR1 as SEHNR and CDR2 as FQNEAQ (reference sequence). The CDR3 sequence is 15 residues long. The CDR3 region has the DNA TGTGCCAGCAGCTTAGGCGCAGGGGGCGTCTCTGAAGCTTTCTTT. Protein: CASSLGAGGVSEAFF.

This rearrangement joins TRBV14 to TRBJ2-2; TRBD1 matches 7 bases. With V trimmed by 0 bases and J by 7 bases, 5 bases remained unmatched. CDR1 and CDR2 from the germline V gene are SGHDN and FVKESK. There are 15 residues in the CDR3. CDR3 DNA: TGTGCCAGCAGCCAAGACTCCAGGGGGATCGGGGAGCTGTTTTTT. Translating it yields CASSQDSRGIGELFF.

The table lists this clone with a few counts. This chain joins TRBV9 and TRBJ2-7; 8 bases map to TRBD2. The V and J ends lost 1 base and 2 bases, in that order; junction bases with no gene match: 8. The germline CDR1 and CDR2 sequences are SGDLS and YYNGEE. The CDR3 has 16 residues. The chain's CDR3 is CASSVTSGLPTYEQYF. CDR3 nucleotides: TGTGCCAGCAGCGTAACTAGCGGTTTACCGACCTACGAGCAGTACTTC.

The chain carries TRBV9 and TRBJ2-1; 8 positions agree with TRBD1. The ends lost 1 base at V and 8 bases at J; junction bases unmatched: 5. CDR1 SGDLS and CDR2 YYNGEE come from the germline V gene. This CDR3 has 14 residues. In DNA, the CDR3 is TGTGCCAGCAGCGTAACAGGGGGGTATCATGAGCAGTTCTTC. Translating it yields CASSVTGGYHEQFF.

This chain uses TRBV5-1 with TRBJ2-7; D is unresolved. Germline V lookup: CDR1 SGHRS, CDR2 YFSETQ. V dropped 3 bases and J dropped 6 bases, with 4 bases sitting between them. CDR3 size: 10 residues. The CDR3 DNA is TGCGCCAGCAGCTGGAGCGAGCAGTACTTC. Its translation is CASSWSEQYF.

The J gene is TRBJ1-5, the V gene TRBV6-6; TRBD1 matches 7 bases. The CDR3 consists of 16 residues. J gave up 3 bases and V 4 bases, and 9 bases lay outside the gene matches. CDR1 is MNHNY, CDR2 SVGAGI, per germline (reference sequence). The CDR3 region has the DNA TGTGCCAGCAGTTCAACAGGGGAAAACCCCAATCAGCCCCAGCATTTT. Translating it yields CASSSTGENPNQPQHF.

This chain uses TRBV7-2 with TRBJ2-5; 10 bases align to TRBD2. V was clipped by 3 bases and J by 1 base; unmatched bases: 5. The CDR3 extends over 16 amino acids. CDR1 and CDR2 (germline): SGHTA, FQGNSA. In nucleotides, the CDR3 is TGTGCCAGCAGCTTTACTTTAGCGGGGGGCCAAGAGACCCAGTACTTC. It codes for CASSFTLAGGQETQYF. Complete variable domain (other parts from reference TRBV7-2 and TRBJ2-5): GAGVSQSPSNKVTEKGKDVELRCDPISGHTALYWYRQSLGQGLEFLIYFQGNSAPDKSGLPSDRFSAERTGGSVSTLTIQRTQQEDSAVYLCASSFTLAGGQETQYFGPGTRLLVL.

The rearrangement links TRBV5-6 to TRBJ2-7, with 15 nucleotides matching TRBD2. Germline V gene lookup returns CDR1 SGHDT and CDR2 YYEEEE. V shed 4 bases, J shed 4 bases, and the junction held 3 bases outside the gene matches. The CDR3 has 15 residues. DNA of the CDR3: TGTGCCAGCAGCGAGGGACTAGCGGGGGGATACGAGCAGTACTTC. This encodes CASSEGLAGGYEQYF.

A single count supports this clone. The chain carries TRBV25-1 and TRBJ1-6; D unresolved. Germline V lookup: CDR1 MGHDK, CDR2 SYGVNS. The V end lost 2 bases, the J end lost 9 bases, and 8 bases lay between the germline ends. The CDR3 length is 13 residues. The CDR3 reads CASSENRPSPLHF. Written as DNA, the CDR3 is TGTGCCAGCAGTGAAAACAGACCTTCACCCCTCCACTTT.

The V call is TRBV30, the J call TRBJ2-3; 7 bases match TRBD1. With V trimmed by 2 bases and J by 4 bases, 9 bases remained unmatched. There are 15 residues in the CDR3. Germline assignment: CDR1 GTSNPN and CDR2 SVGIG (reference sequence). CDR3 sequence reads: CAWSSDRFRSDTQYF. The CDR3 region has the DNA TGTGCCTGGAGTTCGGACAGGTTTAGATCAGATACGCAGTATTTT.

This chain joins TRBV9 and TRBJ2-7; D might be TRBD1 (5 bases). The CDR3 extends over 13 amino acids. CDR1 SGDLS and CDR2 YYNGEE come from the germline V gene. Deletions cut 3 bases from V and 3 bases from J, with 10 bases between. CDR3 in amino acids: CASSEGAGYEQYF. In DNA, the CDR3 is TGTGCCAGCAGCGAAGGGGCAGGCTACGAGCAGTACTTC.

The chain carries TRBV2 and TRBJ2-1; D remains ambiguous. Germline V gives CDR1 SNHLY, CDR2 FYNNEI. This CDR3 region has 11 residues. With 7 bases removed from V and 9 bases from J, the gap between germline ends came to 10 bases. CDR3 loop: CASMGEGEQFF. The CDR3 nucleotides read TGTGCCAGCATGGGCGAAGGTGAGCAGTTCTTC.